One sample yielded the 9 T cell receptor beta chains listed below, sequenced in a study of blood T cell repertoires in COVID-19. The assay was immunoSEQ multiplex PCR, and TCRdb's table has in-frame clones only and misses some. The profile shows about 200,000 clones, less than 90% of them singletons. The specimen was peripheral blood. These receptors came from a man in his forties with acute or convalescent COVID-19.

The J gene is TRBJ1-5, the V gene TRBV5-8, with 7 bases aligning to TRBD1. Germline V CDR1 and CDR2: SGHTS, YDEGEE. The V and J ends lost 0 bases and 3 bases, in that order; junction bases with no gene match: 12. The CDR3 consists of 18 residues. The CDR3 region has the DNA TGTGCCAGCAGCTTGGGGACGATTCCGGGACAGCACAATCAGCCCCAGCATTTT. It is translated as CASSLGTIPGQHNQPQHF.

The chain joins TRBV4-1 to TRBJ2-3; D unclear. The V gene's germline CDR1 is MGHRA and CDR2 YSYEKL. V lost 4 bases to trimming and J lost 2 bases, with 13 bases between them. The CDR3 runs 15 residues. For the CDR3, the DNA is TGCGCCAGCAGCCCGCGACACCTTTTCACAGATACGCAGTATTTT. It specifies CASSPRHLFTDTQYF.

The rearrangement joins TRBV5-1 to TRBJ2-1; 9 bases match TRBD1. Germline CDR1 and CDR2: SGHRS and YFSETQ. CDR3 length equals 15 residues. The junction had 11 bases not matched to a gene; V was cut back by 4 bases and J by 9 bases. CDR3 DNA: TGCGCCAGCAGCGCCTCCGGGACAGGGTTCTCTGAGCAGTTCTTC. It specifies CASSASGTGFSEQFF.

V and J are TRBV7-3 and TRBJ2-2, with no clear D. Trimming removed 2 bases at V and 7 bases at J, with 8 bases between. Germline-derived CDR1 and CDR2 are SGHTA and FQGTGA. The CDR3 is 13 residues long. Here the CDR3 DNA reads TGTGCCAGCAGCTTATTACAGTACGGGGAGCTGTTTTTT. Encoded protein: CASSLLQYGELFF.

The genes are TRBV29-1 and TRBJ1-4, with D possibly TRBD1 on 6 matching bases. Trimming left V 6 bases short and J 10 bases short, with 18 bases between. The germline gives CDR1 SQVTM, CDR2 ANQGSEA. CDR3 length: 13 amino acids. The CDR3 reads CSVRSNREGKLFF. The CDR3 DNA sequence: TGCAGCGTAAGATCAAACAGGGAGGGAAAACTGTTTTTT.

The table lists this clone with a few counts. The rearrangement uses TRBV6-6 and TRBJ1-3, with TRBD1 matching over 9 bases. With V trimmed by 6 bases and J by 4 bases, 7 bases remained unmatched. Germline assignment: CDR1 MNHNY and CDR2 SVGAGI (reference sequence). The CDR3 covers 15 residues. The CDR3 DNA reads TGTGCCAGCAGCAATTCCGGGACAGGGGGAAACACCATATATTTT. Translation gives CASSNSGTGGNTIYF.

Many counts were recorded for this clone. Other DNA sequences within the sample encode an identical CDR3. V is TRBV5-1 and J is TRBJ2-2; 8 bases map to TRBD1. The CDR3 totals 16 residues. The germline CDR1 and CDR2 sequences are SGHRS and YFSETQ. Trimming cost V 4 bases and J 4 bases; bases outside gene matches: 9. The CDR3, as DNA: TGCGCCAGCAGCCACAGAGGACAGGGTCCCACCGGGGAGCTGTTTTTT. Amino acids: CASSHRGQGPTGELFF.

The CDR3 DNA reads TGTGCCAGCTCACCCCCAGTGGGGGGTAGCGATACGCAGTATTTT. Protein sequence: CASSPPVGGSDTQYF. The J gene is TRBJ2-3, the V gene TRBV18, with D maybe TRBD2 (6 bases). This CDR3 spans 15 amino acids. In germline, CDR1 is KGHSH, CDR2 LQKENI. Trimming took 3 bases from V and 6 from J, leaving 16 bases between them. The full variable domain, completed using reference TRBV18 and TRBJ2-3, is NAGVMQNPRHLVRRRGQEARLRCSPMKGHSHVYWYRQLPEEGLKFMVYLQKENIIDESGMPKERFSAEFPKEGPSILRIQQVVRGDSAAYFCASSPPVGGSDTQYFGPGTRLTVL.

Only a few counts were recorded for this clone. The chain recombines TRBV5-1 with TRBJ2-1; D might be TRBD2 (6 bases). The CDR3 runs to 16 residues. Germline CDR1 is SGHRS and CDR2 is YFSETQ. V was shortened by 1 base and J by 4 bases, with 15 bases between the two germline ends. For the CDR3, the DNA is TGCGCCAGCAGCTTGAATAGCGGATCTCCGTACAATGAGCAGTTCTTC. It encodes CASSLNSGSPYNEQFF.